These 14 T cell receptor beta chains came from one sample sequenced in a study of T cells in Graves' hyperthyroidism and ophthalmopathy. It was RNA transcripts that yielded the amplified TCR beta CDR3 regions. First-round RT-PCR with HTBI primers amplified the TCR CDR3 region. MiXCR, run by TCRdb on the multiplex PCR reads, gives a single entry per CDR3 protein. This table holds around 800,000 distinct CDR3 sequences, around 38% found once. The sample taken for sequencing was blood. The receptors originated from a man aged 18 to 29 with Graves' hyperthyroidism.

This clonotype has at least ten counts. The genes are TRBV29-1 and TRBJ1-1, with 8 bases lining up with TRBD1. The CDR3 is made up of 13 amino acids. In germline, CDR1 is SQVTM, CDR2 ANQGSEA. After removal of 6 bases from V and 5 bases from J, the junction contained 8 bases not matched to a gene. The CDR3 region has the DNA TGCAGCGTGGACCAGGGGGCAGGAACTGAAGCTTTCTTT. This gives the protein CSVDQGAGTEAFF.

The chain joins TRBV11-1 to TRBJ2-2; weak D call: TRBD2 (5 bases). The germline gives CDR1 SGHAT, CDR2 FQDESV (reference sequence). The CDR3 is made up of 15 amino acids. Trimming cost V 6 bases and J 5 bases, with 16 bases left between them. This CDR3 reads CASREVGSPTGELFF. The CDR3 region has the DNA TGTGCCAGCAGGGAGGTGGGGTCCCCGACCGGGGAGCTGTTTTTT.

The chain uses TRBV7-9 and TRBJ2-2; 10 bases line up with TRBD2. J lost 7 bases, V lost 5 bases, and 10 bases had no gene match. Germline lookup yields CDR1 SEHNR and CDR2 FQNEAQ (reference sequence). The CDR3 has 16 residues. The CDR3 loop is CASSNGLAVRGGELFF. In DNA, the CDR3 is TGTGCCAGCAGCAACGGACTAGCGGTCAGAGGCGGGGAGCTGTTTTTT.

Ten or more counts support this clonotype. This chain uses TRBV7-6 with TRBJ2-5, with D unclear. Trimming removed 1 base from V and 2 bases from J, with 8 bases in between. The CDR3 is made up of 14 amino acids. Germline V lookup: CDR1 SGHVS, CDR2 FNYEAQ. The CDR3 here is CASSLGAKQETQYF. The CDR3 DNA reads TGTGCCAGCAGCTTAGGAGCGAAACAAGAGACCCAGTACTTC.

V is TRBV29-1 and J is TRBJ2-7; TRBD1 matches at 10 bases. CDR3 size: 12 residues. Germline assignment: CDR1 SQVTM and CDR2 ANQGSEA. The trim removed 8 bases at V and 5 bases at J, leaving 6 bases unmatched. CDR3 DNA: TGCAGCTTATCCGGGACAGGGGACGAGCAGTACTTC. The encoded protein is CSLSGTGDEQYF.

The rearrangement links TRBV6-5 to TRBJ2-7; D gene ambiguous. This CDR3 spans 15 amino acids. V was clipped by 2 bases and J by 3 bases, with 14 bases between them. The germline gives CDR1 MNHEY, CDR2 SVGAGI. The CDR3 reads CASSYSRFLIYEQYF. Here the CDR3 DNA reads TGTGCCAGCAGTTACAGCAGGTTCCTAATCTACGAGCAGTACTTC.

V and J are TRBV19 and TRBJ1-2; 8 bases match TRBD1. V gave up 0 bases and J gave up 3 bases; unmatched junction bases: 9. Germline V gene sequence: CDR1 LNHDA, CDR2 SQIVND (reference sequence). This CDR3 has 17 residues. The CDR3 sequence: CASSIEDRRTGYYGYTF. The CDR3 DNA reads TGTGCCAGTAGTATAGAGGATAGAAGGACAGGGTACTATGGCTACACCTTC. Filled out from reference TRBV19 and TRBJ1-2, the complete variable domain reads DGGITQSPKYLFRKEGQNVTLSCEQNLNHDAMYWYRQDPGQGLRLIYYSQIVNDFQKGDIAEGYSVSREKKESFPLTVTSAQKNPTAFYLCASSIEDRRTGYYGYTFGSGTRLTVV.

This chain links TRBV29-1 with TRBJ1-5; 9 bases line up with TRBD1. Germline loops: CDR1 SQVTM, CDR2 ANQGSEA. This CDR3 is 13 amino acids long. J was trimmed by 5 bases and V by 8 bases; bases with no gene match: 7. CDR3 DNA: TGCAGCAGACGGACAGGGGTAGATCAGCCCCAGCATTTT. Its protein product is CSRRTGVDQPQHF.

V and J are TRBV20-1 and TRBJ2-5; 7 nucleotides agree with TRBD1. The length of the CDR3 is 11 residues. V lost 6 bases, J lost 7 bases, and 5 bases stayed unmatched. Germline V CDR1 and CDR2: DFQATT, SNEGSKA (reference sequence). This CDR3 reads CSARRTGTQYF. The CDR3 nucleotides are TGCAGTGCGAGGCGGACAGGGACCCAGTACTTC.

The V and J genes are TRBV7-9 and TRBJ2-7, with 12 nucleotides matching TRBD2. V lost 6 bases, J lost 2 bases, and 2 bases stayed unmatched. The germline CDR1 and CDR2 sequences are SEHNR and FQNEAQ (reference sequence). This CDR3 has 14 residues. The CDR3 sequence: CASRGLAGAYEQYF. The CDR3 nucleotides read TGTGCCAGCAGGGGACTAGCGGGTGCCTACGAGCAGTACTTC.

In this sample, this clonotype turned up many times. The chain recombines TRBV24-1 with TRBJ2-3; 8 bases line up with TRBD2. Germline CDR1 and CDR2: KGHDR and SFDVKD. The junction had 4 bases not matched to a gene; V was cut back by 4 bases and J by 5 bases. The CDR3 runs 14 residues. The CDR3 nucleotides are TGTGCCACCAGTGACAGCGGGGGAGGAGATACGCAGTATTTT. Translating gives CATSDSGGGDTQYF.

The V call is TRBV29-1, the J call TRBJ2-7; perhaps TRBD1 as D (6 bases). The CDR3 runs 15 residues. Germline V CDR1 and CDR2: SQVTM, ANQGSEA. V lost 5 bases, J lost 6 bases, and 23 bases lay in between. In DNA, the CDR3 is TGCAGCGTTCACTTTCCGGGACAAGCGTTCGGCGAGCAGTACTTC. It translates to CSVHFPGQAFGEQYF.

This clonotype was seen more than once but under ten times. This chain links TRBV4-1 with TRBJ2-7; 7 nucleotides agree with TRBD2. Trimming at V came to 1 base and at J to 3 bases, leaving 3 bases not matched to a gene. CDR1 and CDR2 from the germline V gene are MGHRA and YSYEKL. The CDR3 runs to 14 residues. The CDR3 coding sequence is TGCGCCAGCAGCCAAGTGACGGGAGGCTACGAGCAGTACTTC. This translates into CASSQVTGGYEQYF.

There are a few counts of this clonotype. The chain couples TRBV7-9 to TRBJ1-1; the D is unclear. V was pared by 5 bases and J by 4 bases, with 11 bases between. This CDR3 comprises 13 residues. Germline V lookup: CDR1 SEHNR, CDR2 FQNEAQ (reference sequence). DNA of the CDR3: TGTGCCAGCAGCAAGGAGGTGGGCACTGAAGCTTTCTTT. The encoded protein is CASSKEVGTEAFF.